A selection of T cell receptor beta chains follows, all from one sample in a study of identifying expanded T cells in peripheral blood. Method: immunoSEQ multiplex PCR; TCRdb's copy keeps in-frame clones and lacks some. The sample includes 95,000 to 100,000 clones, roughly 85% of them seen just once. Sequencing input: blood. These receptors were taken from a person between 18 and 75 years old in good health. Both conserved end residues are part of each CDR3. The D gene is left open where the match is weak. A clone size is listed for some rows: how often the clone was seen (once, few, many), or a class if it is expanded.

j_call	d_call	clone_size	v_call	cdr3_nt	cdr3_aa
TRBJ2-7	TRBD1	-	TRBV7-2	TGTGCCAGCAGCCTACAGGGGTACGAGCAGTACTTC	CASSLQGYEQYF
TRBJ2-2	TRBD1	once	TRBV19	TGTGCCAGTAGTATCCACAGGGGGACCGGGGAGCTGTTTTTT	CASSIHRGTGELFF
TRBJ2-7	TRBD1	-	TRBV6-6	TGTGCCAGCAGTTTAACAGGGGACGAATCCTACGAGCAGTACTTC	CASSLTGDESYEQYF
TRBJ2-2	-	once	TRBV2	TGTGCCAGCATCGCGGGGGCGGGGACCGGGGAGCTGTTTTTT	CASIAGAGTGELFF
TRBJ1-5	-	-	TRBV11-3	TGTGCCAGCAGCCCCGGAAGGCCCCAGCATTTT	CASSPGRPQHF
TRBJ2-2	-	-	TRBV18	TGTGCCAGCTCAATGCGTAGAGTCACCGGGGAGCTGTTTTTT	CASSMRRVTGELFF
TRBJ1-5	-	-	TRBV5-8	TGTGCCAGCAGCCCAGGGGAGGGAAATCAGCCCCAGCATTTT	CASSPGEGNQPQHF
TRBJ2-7	TRBD1	-	TRBV6-6	TGTGCCAGCCGTACCGGGACAGGGTTGTCCTACGAGCAGTACTTC	CASRTGTGLSYEQYF
TRBJ2-1	TRBD2	-	TRBV5-1	TGCGCCAGCAGCTTCCCAGCGGGGGGCTACAATGAGCAGTTCTTC	CASSFPAGGYNEQFF
TRBJ2-7	-	-	TRBV7-8	TGTGCCAGCAGCTTAGGAATGGACAGATCCTACGAGCAGTACTTC	CASSLGMDRSYEQYF
TRBJ1-1	-	-	TRBV19	TGTGCCAGTAGTATATCGCCAATCGTGGGCACTGAAGCTTTCTTT	CASSISPIVGTEAFF
TRBJ1-1	TRBD1	-	TRBV19	TGTGCCAGTAGCCAGGGGGTAGGTACTGAAGCTTTCTTT	CASSQGVGTEAFF
TRBJ1-2	-	-	TRBV30	TGTGCCTGGAGTGTCAAGGGAACCTATGGCTACACCTTC	CAWSVKGTYGYTF
TRBJ1-2	-	few	TRBV4-3	TGCGCCAGCAGCCAAGGGGCGACGGCGGTATATGGCTACACCTTC	CASSQGATAVYGYTF
TRBJ1-6	-	-	TRBV6-1	TGTGCCAGCAGTGAGGTTTTCGCCTCACCCCTCCACTTT	CASSEVFASPLHF
TRBJ2-7	-	once	TRBV11-2	TGTGCCAGCAGCCTCAGCTCCTACGAGCAGTACTTC	CASSLSSYEQYF
TRBJ2-3	-	-	TRBV5-6	TGTGCCAGCAGCTTGTCAAAAAGGGGGTGGACGAAGCGAGATACGCAGTATTTT	CASSLSKRGWTKRDTQYF
TRBJ1-3	-	-	TRBV18	TGTGCCAGCTCACCACAAGGGATCTTCGCCGGAAACACCATATATTTT	CASSPQGIFAGNTIYF
TRBJ2-3	-	-	TRBV4-2	TGTGCCAGCAGCCAAGAGTATAGCACAGATACGCAGTATTTT	CASSQEYSTDTQYF
TRBJ2-1	-	-	TRBV27	TGTGCCAGCAGTCCCCCGGGGGACCTGTCTACCTACAATGAGCAGTTCTTC	CASSPPGDLSTYNEQFF
TRBJ2-5	-	-	TRBV29-1	TGCAGCGGAGGGGGGCCGAGGGAGACCCAGTACTTC	CSGGGPRETQYF
TRBJ1-1	-	-	TRBV28	TGTGCCAGCAGCGTGGGCGGATTGAACACTGAAGCTTTCTTT	CASSVGGLNTEAFF
TRBJ1-6	-	-	TRBV5-4	TGTGCCAGCAGTACCGACAGCTCCTATAATTCACCCCTCCACTTT	CASSTDSSYNSPLHF
TRBJ1-3	TRBD1	-	TRBV11-2	TGTGCCAGCAGCGGAGACAGGGGAAGAACTCCGACCATATATTTT	CASSGDRGRTPTIYF
TRBJ2-3	-	-	TRBV6-1	TGTGCCAGCAGGAGCCTCAGATCTAGCGCAGATACGCAGTATTTT	CASRSLRSSADTQYF